This T cell receptor beta chain was identified during a study of technical replicates of blood from a handful of donors. Here immunoSEQ multiplex PCR was the method, and the copy in TCRdb shows in-frame clones only, minus some. The repertoire consists of about 59,000 clones, with approximately 87% occurring once and the leading ten covering 4% to 6.5%. This CDR3 region has 12 residues. V gave up 2 bases and J gave up 4 bases, with 6 bases separating them. Looked up from germline, CDR1 is GTSNPN and CDR2 is SVGIG (reference sequence). Sequences were obtained from PBMCs. The source is a human donor in good health. Some clones in this sample may be carry-over from other donors' samples. The chain links TRBV30 to TRBJ2-1; the D gene is possibly TRBD1 (5 bases). As DNA, the CDR3 is TGTGCCTGGAGTAGGGGATACAATGAGCAGTTCTTC. As protein: CAWSRGYNEQFF.